One and the same sample provided the 7 T cell receptor beta chains below, sequenced in a study of T cells after yellow fever vaccination. TCRdb fed the 5' RACE reads into MiXCR, producing one record per CDR3 protein. In the table there are 55,000 to 70,000 distinct CDR3 sequences, about 7% of which are singletons. Source: CD8+ T cells sorted from PBMCs, taken roughly 45 days after the first yellow fever vaccination. These receptors were taken from a man younger than 35 who received the YFV17D yellow fever vaccine.

This clonotype occurred many times. This chain joins TRBV5-1 and TRBJ2-6; D gene ambiguous. V shed 0 bases and J shed 0 bases, with 13 bases lying between them. CDR1 is SGHRS and CDR2 is YFSETQ in the germline V gene. This CDR3 has 18 amino acids. The CDR3 DNA sequence: TGCGCCAGCAGCTTGGGTTTTACAAGCCTCTCTGGGGCCAACGTCCTGACTTTC. Translated: CASSLGFTSLSGANVLTF.

This clonotype was recorded many times. V usage is TRBV29-1 and J usage is TRBJ2-1; D perhaps matches TRBD2 (6 bases). Trimming pared 5 bases from V and 2 bases from J, leaving 10 bases between. CDR1 and CDR2 (germline): SQVTM, ANQGSEA. This CDR3 has 13 residues. The CDR3 sequence: CSVWEVTYNEQFF. CDR3 coding DNA: TGCAGCGTTTGGGAGGTGACCTACAATGAGCAGTTCTTC.

This clonotype counts as medium-sized. The chain has TRBV5-1 and TRBJ2-3, with TRBD2 matching 8 bases. Germline V gives CDR1 SGHRS, CDR2 YFSETQ. This CDR3 contains 16 residues. V was pared by 4 bases and J by 4 bases, with 11 bases of the junction left unmatched. CDR3 region: CASSPSIAGFPDTQYF. CDR3 in DNA: TGCGCCAGCAGCCCCAGTATAGCGGGGTTCCCAGATACGCAGTATTTT.

This clonotype has at least ten counts. The chain joins TRBV12-3 or TRBV12-4 to TRBJ2-5; the match to TRBD1 covers 9 bases. V shed 6 bases, J shed 5 bases, and the junction held 10 bases outside the gene matches. The CDR3 contains 15 residues. The CDR3 DNA sequence: TGTGCCAGCAGCCTCGTGACAGGGGGAGTGGAGACCCAGTACTTC. Translation: CASSLVTGGVETQYF.

This clonotype was counted ten times or more. V gene TRBV9 combines with J gene TRBJ2-7; D is possibly TRBD1 or TRBD2 (8 bases each). The CDR3 has 15 amino acids. V lost 4 bases and J 3 bases, leaving 17 bases between the germline ends. Germline CDR1 reads SGDLS; CDR2 reads YYNGEE. In nucleotides, the CDR3 is TGTGCCAGCAGCCCGGGAGGGACAGGAGACTACGAGCAGTACTTC. This sequence encodes CASSPGGTGDYEQYF.

The chain employs TRBV29-1 and TRBJ1-1; 7 bases fit TRBD1. The CDR3 spans 12 residues. V shed 7 bases and J 7 bases; nucleotides not matched to a gene: 9. CDR1 SQVTM and CDR2 ANQGSEA come from the germline V gene. CDR3 bases: TGCAGCGCCCAGGACAGGTCGAATGAAGCTTTCTTT. Protein sequence: CSAQDRSNEAFF.

This clonotype turned up a few times. This chain joins TRBV7-9 and TRBJ1-2, with no clear D. Germline V lookup: CDR1 SEHNR, CDR2 FQNEAQ (reference sequence). V lost 5 bases to trimming and J lost 5 bases, with 15 bases between them. The CDR3 totals 14 residues. The CDR3 DNA sequence: TGTGCCAGCAGCCCCCCCGGTGACGGGTATGGCTACACCTTC. Amino acids: CASSPPGDGYGYTF.